This TCR beta chain was sequenced in a study of shared clonotypes between healthy human individuals. Study results and caveats: All-four-donor shared clonotypes had higher generation probabilities than non-shared clonotypes did.

Generated by immunoSEQ multiplex PCR, the TCRdb table keeps only in-frame clones and is missing some. The sample records under 85,000 clones, about 63% being singletons. About this clone itself: Its antigen is unidentified.

The source material was memory CD8+ T cells sorted from blood. Subset meaning: CD45RO+ cells pooled with CCR7-negative TemRA cells. The source of this sequence is a man younger than 40 in good health.

CDR3 amino acids: CASSPKLATEQFF. DNA for the CDR3: TGTGCCAGCAGCCCCAAACTAGCTACTGAGCAGTTCTTC. The chain joins TRBV13 to TRBJ2-1; tentatively, D is TRBD2 (6 bases). V was clipped by 5 bases and J by 9 bases, with 14 bases between them. The CDR3 covers 13 residues. Germline CDR1 reads PRHDT; CDR2 reads FYEKMQ (reference sequence).